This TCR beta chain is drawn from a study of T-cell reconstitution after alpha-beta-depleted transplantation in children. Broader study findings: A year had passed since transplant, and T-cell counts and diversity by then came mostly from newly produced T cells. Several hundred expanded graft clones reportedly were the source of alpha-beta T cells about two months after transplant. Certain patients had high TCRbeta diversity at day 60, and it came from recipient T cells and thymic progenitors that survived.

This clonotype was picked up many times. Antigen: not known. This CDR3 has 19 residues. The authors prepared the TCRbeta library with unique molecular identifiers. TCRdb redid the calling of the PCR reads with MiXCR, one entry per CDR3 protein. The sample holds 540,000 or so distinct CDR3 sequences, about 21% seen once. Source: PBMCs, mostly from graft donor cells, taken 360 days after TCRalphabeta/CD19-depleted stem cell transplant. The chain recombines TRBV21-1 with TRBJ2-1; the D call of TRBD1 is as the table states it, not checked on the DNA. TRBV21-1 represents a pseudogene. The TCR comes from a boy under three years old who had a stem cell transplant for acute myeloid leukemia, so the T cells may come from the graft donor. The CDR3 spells CASSKEWRGRGSSYNEQFF. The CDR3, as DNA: TGTGCCAGCAGCAAAGAGTGGAGGGGCAGGGGAAGCTCCTACAATGAGCAGTTCTTC.